The 3 T cell receptor beta chains in this list originate from one sample, sequenced in a study of blood T cells in healthy people across ages. Alongside a J-beta primer mix, a sample-barcoded 5' primer served in a second PCR lasting roughly 6 to 11 cycles. MiXCR, applied by TCRdb to the 5' RACE reads, yields one record per CDR3 protein. There are 1.4 million or so distinct CDR3 sequences in the sample; approximately 43% occur only once, and 4% lies in the top ten. The material sequenced was blood. These receptors all stem from a woman aged 18-29 years in good health.

This chain links TRBV6-6 with TRBJ2-7; 8 nucleotides line up with TRBD1. The germline V gene has CDR1 MNHNY and CDR2 SVGAGI (reference sequence). V was clipped by 5 bases and J by 3 bases; unmatched bases: 9. The CDR3 runs 15 residues. Written as DNA, the CDR3 is TGTGCCAGCAGTCCCCCGACAGGGGCAAACTACGAGCAGTACTTC. Translation gives CASSPPTGANYEQYF.

Only a few counts were recorded for this clonotype. V is TRBV29-1 and J is TRBJ1-1, with D possibly matching TRBD1 (5 bases). Germline V gene data show CDR1 as SQVTM and CDR2 as ANQGSEA. The CDR3 is 11 residues long. V was clipped by 5 bases and J by 10 bases, with 14 bases between them. CDR3 sequence (DNA): TGCAGCGTTCCCGGGGCCGGCGGAGCTTTCTTT. Translating gives CSVPGAGGAFF.

The chain recombines TRBV15 with TRBJ2-2, with D possibly matching TRBD1 (5 bases). The CDR3 consists of 14 residues. Germline V gives CDR1 LNHNV, CDR2 YYDKDF (reference sequence). V gave up 0 bases and J gave up 4 bases, with 6 bases separating them. CDR3 bases: TGTGCCACCAGCAGAGACAGGGCCACCGGGGAGCTGTTTTTT. It encodes CATSRDRATGELFF.